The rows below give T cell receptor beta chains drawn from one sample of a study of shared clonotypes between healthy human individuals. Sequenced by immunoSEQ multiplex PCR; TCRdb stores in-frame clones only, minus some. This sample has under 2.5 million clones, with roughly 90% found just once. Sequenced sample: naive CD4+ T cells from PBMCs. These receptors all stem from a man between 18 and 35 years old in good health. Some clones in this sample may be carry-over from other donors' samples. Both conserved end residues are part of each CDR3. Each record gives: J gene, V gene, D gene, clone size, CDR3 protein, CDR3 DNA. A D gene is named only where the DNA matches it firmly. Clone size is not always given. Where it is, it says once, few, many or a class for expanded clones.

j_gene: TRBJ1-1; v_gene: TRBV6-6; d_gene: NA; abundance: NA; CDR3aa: CASSYGPNTEAFF; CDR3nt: TGTGCCAGCAGTTATGGGCCCAACACTGAAGCTTTCTTT
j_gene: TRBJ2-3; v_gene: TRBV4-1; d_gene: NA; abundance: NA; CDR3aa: CASRGTSLDTQYF; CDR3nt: TGCGCCAGCAGGGGGACTTCACTCGATACGCAGTATTTT
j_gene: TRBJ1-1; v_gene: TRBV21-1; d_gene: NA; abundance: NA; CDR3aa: CASSRWTVRMNTEAFF; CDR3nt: TGTGCCAGCAGCCGTTGGACAGTACGCATGAACACTGAAGCTTTCTTT
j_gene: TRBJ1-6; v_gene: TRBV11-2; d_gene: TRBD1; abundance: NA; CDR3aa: CASSFTTGGGSPLHF; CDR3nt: TGTGCCAGCAGCTTTACGACAGGGGGTGGTTCACCCCTCCACTTT
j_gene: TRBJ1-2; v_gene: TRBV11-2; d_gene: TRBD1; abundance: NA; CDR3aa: CASSALTGNYGYTF; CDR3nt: TGTGCCAGCAGCGCCCTGACAGGGAACTATGGCTACACCTTC
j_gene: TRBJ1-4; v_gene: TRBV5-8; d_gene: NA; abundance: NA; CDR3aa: CASSLVPVGYPF; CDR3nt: TGTGCCAGCAGCTTAGTCCCCGTTGGGTACCCTTTT
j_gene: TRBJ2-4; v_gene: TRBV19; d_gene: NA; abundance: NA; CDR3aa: CASNRYGDIQYF; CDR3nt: TGTGCCAGTAACCGATATGGGGACATTCAGTACTTC
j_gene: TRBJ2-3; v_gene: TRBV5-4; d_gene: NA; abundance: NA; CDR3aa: CAHGAGASTDTQYF; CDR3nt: TGTGCCCATGGGGCGGGTGCGAGCACAGATACGCAGTATTTT
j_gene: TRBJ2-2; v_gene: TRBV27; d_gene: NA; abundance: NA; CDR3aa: CASRRAGNTGELFF; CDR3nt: TGTGCCAGCAGGAGGGCGGGGAACACCGGGGAGCTGTTTTTT
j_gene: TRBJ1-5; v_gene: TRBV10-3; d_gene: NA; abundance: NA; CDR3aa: CAISESIGASNQPQHF; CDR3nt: TGTGCCATCAGTGAGTCGATAGGGGCCTCCAATCAGCCCCAGCATTTT
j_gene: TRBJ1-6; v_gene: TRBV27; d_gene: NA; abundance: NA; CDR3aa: CASSLLARGRYSPLHF; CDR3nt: TGTGCCAGCAGTTTATTGGCTCGAGGACGGTATTCACCCCTCCACTTT
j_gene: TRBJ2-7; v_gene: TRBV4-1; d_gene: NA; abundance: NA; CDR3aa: CASSLGLLGEQYF; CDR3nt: TGCGCCAGCAGCCTCGGACTATTGGGCGAGCAGTACTTC
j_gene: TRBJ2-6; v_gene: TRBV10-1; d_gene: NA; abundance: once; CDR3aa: CATRESGANVLTF; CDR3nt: TGCGCCACCAGGGAATCTGGGGCCAACGTCCTGACTTTC
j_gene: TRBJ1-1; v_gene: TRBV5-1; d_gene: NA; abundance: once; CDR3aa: CASSSITVNTEAFF; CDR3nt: TGCGCCAGCAGCAGTATTACAGTGAACACTGAAGCTTTCTTT
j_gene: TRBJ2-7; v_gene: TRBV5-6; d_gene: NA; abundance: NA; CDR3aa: CASSFRHPAYEQYF; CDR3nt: TGTGCCAGCAGCTTCCGACACCCGGCCTACGAGCAGTACTTC
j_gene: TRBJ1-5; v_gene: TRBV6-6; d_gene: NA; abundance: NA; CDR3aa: CASSPTVSNQPQHF; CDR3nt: TGTGCCAGCAGCCCGACGGTTAGCAATCAGCCCCAGCATTTT
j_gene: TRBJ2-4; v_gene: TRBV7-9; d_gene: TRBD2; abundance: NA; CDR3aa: CASSQKGLAGAKNIQYF; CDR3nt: TGTGCCAGCAGCCAAAAGGGACTAGCGGGAGCCAAAAACATTCAGTACTTC
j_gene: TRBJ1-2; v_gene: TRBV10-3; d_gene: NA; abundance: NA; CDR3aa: CAIRETGYGYTF; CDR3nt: TGTGCCATCAGGGAAACAGGGTACGGCTACACCTTC
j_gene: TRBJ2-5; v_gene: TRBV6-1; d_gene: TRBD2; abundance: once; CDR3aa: CASSEIRGRRASGSGETQYF; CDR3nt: TGTGCCAGCAGTGAAATCCGGGGGCGCAGGGCTAGCGGGAGTGGAGAGACCCAGTACTTC
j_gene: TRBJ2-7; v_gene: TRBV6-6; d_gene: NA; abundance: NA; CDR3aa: CASSRGARGLNDEQYF; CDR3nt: TGTGCCAGCAGTCGGGGGGCCAGGGGGCTAAATGACGAGCAGTACTTC
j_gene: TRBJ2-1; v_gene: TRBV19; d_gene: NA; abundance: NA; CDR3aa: CASSTGYNEQFF; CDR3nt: TGTGCCAGTAGTACGGGGTATAATGAGCAGTTCTTC
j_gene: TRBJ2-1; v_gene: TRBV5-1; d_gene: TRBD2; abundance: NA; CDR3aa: CASGKLAGLDNEQFF; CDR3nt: TGCGCCAGCGGCAAACTAGCGGGATTAGACAATGAGCAGTTCTTC
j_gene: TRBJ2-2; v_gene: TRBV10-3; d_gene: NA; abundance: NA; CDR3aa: CAIGGRVAGELFF; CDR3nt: TGTGCCATTGGGGGAAGGGTTGCCGGGGAGCTGTTTTTT
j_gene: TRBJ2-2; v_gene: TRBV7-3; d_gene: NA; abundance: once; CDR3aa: CASSLQAGPNTGELFF; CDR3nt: TGTGCCAGCAGCTTACAGGCAGGGCCGAACACCGGGGAGCTGTTTTTT
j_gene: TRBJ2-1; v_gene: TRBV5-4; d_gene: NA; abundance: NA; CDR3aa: CASSLDPTRNNEQFF; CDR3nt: TGTGCCAGCAGCTTGGACCCCACTAGGAACAATGAGCAGTTCTTC
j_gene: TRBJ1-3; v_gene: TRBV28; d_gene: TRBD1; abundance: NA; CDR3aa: CASRTTGGGNTIYF; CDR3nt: TGTGCCAGCAGGACGACAGGGGGCGGAAACACCATATATTTT
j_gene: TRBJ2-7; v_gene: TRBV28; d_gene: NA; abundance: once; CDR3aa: CASTHSLFRASGPYEQYF; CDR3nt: TGTGCCAGCACCCATTCTTTATTCCGGGCCTCCGGGCCCTACGAGCAGTACTTC
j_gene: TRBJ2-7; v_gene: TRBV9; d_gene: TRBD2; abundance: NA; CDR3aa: CASSTGLADTYEQYF; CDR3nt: TGTGCCAGCAGTACGGGACTAGCGGATACCTACGAGCAGTACTTC
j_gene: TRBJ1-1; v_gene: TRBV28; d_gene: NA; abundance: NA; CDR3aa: CASTGPRHTEAFF; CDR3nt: TGTGCCAGCACGGGCCCCCGTCACACTGAAGCTTTCTTT
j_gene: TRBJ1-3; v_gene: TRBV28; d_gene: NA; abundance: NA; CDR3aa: CASSLPGGLKNTIYF; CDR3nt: TGTGCCAGCAGTTTACCTGGGGGGCTAAAAAACACCATATATTTT
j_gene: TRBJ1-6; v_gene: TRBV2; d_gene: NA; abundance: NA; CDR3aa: CASSFSWGEKSIYNSPLHF; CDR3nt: TGTGCCAGCAGTTTTTCCTGGGGGGAGAAGTCAATTTATAATTCACCCCTCCACTTT
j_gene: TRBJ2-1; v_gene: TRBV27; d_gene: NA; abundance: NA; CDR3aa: CASTYGLPSSYNEQFF; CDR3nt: TGTGCCAGCACCTACGGACTACCCAGCTCCTACAATGAGCAGTTCTTC
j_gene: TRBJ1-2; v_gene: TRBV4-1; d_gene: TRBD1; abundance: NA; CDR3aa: CASSQPRDRGHGYTF; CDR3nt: TGCGCCAGCAGCCAACCCCGGGACAGGGGGCATGGCTACACCTTC
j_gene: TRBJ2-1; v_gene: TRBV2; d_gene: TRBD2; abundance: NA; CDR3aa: CASSQKVAGTGEQFF; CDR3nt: TGTGCCAGCAGCCAGAAGGTAGCGGGAACCGGTGAGCAGTTCTTC
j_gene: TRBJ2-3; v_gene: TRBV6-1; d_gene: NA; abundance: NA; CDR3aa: CASNSRPTSTDTQYF; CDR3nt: TGTGCCAGCAATTCCAGACCGACTAGCACAGATACGCAGTATTTT
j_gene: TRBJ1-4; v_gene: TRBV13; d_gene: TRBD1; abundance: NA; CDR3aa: CASSRAILTGPEVELFF; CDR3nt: TGTGCCAGCAGCCGTGCGATCTTGACAGGGCCAGAGGTCGAACTGTTTTTT
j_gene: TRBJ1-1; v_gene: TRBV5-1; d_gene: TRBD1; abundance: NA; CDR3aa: CASSLAGTGDTEAFF; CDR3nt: TGCGCCAGCAGCTTGGCTGGGACAGGGGACACTGAAGCTTTCTTT
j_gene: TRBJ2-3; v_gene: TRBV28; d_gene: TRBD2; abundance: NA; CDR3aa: CASSQLSGSFADTQYF; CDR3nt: TGTGCCAGCAGTCAGCTTAGCGGGAGTTTCGCAGATACGCAGTATTTT
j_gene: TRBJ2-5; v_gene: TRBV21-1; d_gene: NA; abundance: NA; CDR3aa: CASSTTGDPEETQYF; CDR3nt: TGTGCCAGCAGCACGACAGGGGATCCAGAGGAGACCCAGTACTTC
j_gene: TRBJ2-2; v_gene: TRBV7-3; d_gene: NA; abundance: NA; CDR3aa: CASSLKAGELFF; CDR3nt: TGTGCCAGCAGCTTAAAGGCCGGGGAGCTGTTTTTT
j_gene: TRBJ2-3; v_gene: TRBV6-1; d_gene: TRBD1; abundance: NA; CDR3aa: CASSARTGDTQYF; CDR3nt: TGTGCCAGCAGTGCCCGGACAGGGGATACGCAGTATTTT
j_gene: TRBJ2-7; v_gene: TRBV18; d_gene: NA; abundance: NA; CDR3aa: CASSPSRILNSYEQYF; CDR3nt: TGTGCCAGCTCACCGTCACGCATCCTCAACTCCTACGAGCAGTACTTC
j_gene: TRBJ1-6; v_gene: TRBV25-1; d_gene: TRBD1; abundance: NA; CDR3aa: CASSEGQGLHSPLHF; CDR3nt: TGTGCCAGCAGTGAAGGACAGGGGCTTCATTCACCCCTCCACTTT
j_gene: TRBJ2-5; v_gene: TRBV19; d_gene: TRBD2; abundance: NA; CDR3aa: CASSMRGGMETQYF; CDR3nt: TGTGCCAGTAGTATGAGGGGAGGGATGGAGACCCAGTACTTC
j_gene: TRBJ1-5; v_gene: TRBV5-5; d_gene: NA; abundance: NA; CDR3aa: CASSLVGGDQPQHF; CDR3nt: TGTGCCAGCAGCTTGGTGGGGGGGGATCAGCCCCAGCATTTT
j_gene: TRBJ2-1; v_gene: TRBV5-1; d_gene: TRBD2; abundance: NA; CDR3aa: CASTDMGGGALYNEQFF; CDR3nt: TGCGCCAGCACCGATATGGGCGGGGGGGCCCTTTACAATGAGCAGTTCTTC
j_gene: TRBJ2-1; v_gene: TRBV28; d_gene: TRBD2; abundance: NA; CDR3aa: CASSGREDSYNEQFF; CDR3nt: TGTGCCAGCAGTGGGCGGGAGGACTCCTACAATGAGCAGTTCTTC
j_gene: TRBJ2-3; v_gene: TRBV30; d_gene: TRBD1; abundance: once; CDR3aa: CAWRDRGAGDTQYF; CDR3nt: TGTGCCTGGAGAGACAGGGGCGCTGGAGATACGCAGTATTTT
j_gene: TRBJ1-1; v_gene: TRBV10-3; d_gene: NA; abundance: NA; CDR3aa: CAISESQGMNTEAFF; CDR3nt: TGTGCCATCAGTGAGTCCCAGGGCATGAACACTGAAGCTTTCTTT
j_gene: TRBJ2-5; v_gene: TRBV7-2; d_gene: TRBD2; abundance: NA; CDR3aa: CASRKAGGVTQYF; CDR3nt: TGTGCCAGCAGGAAAGCGGGAGGCGTGACCCAGTACTTC
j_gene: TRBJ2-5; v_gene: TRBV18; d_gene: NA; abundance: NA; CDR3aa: CASSPGVQETQYF; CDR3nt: TGTGCCAGCTCACCGGGGGTGCAAGAGACCCAGTACTTC